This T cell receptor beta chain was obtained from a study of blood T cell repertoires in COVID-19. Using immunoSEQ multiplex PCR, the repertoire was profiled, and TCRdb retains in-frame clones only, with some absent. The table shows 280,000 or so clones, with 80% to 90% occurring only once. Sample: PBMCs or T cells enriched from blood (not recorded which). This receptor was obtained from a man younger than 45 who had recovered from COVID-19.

CDR3 in amino acids: CASRTTGSNYGYTF. For the CDR3, the DNA is TGTGCCAGCAGGACGACAGGGTCTAACTATGGCTACACCTTC. The chain has TRBV3-1 (or the pseudogene TRBV3-2) and TRBJ1-2; the match to TRBD1 covers 7 bases. The CDR3 has 14 amino acids. The trim removed 6 bases at V and 0 bases at J, leaving 4 bases unmatched. CDR1 is LGHDT and CDR2 is YNNKEL in the germline V gene (reference sequence).